The clone carrying this T cell receptor (beta chain) was counted once. This sample was included in a study of OX40 agonist ivuxolimab in advanced cancers. Study overall: Two cutaneous melanoma patients and one hepatocellular carcinoma patient, three in all, had partial responses.

The ends lost 2 bases at V and 9 bases at J; junction bases unmatched: 5. There are 15 residues in the CDR3. CDR1 and CDR2 (germline): SGHDT, YYEEEE. Assay: immunoSEQ multiplex PCR; the TCRdb copy retains only in-frame clones and omits some. The sample holds 50,000 to 75,000 clones, about 90% seen once. The material was CD4+ or CD8+ T cells sorted from blood, obtained in a trial of the OX40 agonist ivuxolimab. This TCR came from an adult with an advanced solid tumor such as melanoma, head and neck, liver or kidney cancer. The chain uses TRBV5-6 and TRBJ2-1; 13 bases align to TRBD2. The CDR3 here is CASSFTSGRASEQFF. CDR3 nucleotide sequence: TGTGCCAGCAGCTTTACTAGCGGGAGGGCCAGTGAGCAGTTCTTC.